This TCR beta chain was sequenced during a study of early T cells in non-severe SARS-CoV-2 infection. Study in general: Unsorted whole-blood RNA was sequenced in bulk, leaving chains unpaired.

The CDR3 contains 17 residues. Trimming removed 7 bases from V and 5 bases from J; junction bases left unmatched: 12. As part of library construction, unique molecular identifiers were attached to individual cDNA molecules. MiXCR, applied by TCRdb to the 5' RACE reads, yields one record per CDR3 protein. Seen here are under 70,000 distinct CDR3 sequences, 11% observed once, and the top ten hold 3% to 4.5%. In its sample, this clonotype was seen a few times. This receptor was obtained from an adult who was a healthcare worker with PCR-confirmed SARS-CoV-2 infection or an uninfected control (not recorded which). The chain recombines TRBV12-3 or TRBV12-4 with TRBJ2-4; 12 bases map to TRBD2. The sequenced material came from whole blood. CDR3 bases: TGTGCCAGCACCACCGCTAGCGGGAGGGCCCGGCAAAACATTCAGTACTTC. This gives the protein CASTTASGRARQNIQYF.